This T cell receptor beta chain stems from a study of PD-L1 blockade in urothelial cancer. Study background: Investigators checked blood 3 weeks (second dose) and 6 weeks after treatment start.

TCRdb keeps only in-frame clones here, not all; method: immunoSEQ multiplex PCR. Among about 36,000 clones, roughly 84% were seen once, and the ten largest hold about 10%. Indicated time point: peripheral blood 6 weeks after treatment start. CDR1 is MDHEN, CDR2 SYDVKM, per germline. V was pared by 1 base and J by 7 bases, with 11 bases between. This CDR3 spans 14 amino acids. The sample was PBMCs, taken around atezolizumab (anti-PD-L1) treatment. The sequence was collected from a middle-aged man with urothelial cancer. This sequence joins TRBV28 and TRBJ1-5, with a possible D match to TRBD1 (5 bases). The chain's CDR3 is CASSLFGGGQPQHF. For the CDR3, the DNA is TGTGCCAGCAGTTTATTCGGGGGAGGGCAGCCCCAGCATTTT. The whole variable domain, remainder taken from reference TRBV28 and TRBJ1-5, is DVKVTQSSRYLVKRTGEKVFLECVQDMDHENMFWYRQDPGLGLRLIYFSYDVKMKEKGDIPEGYSVSREKKERFSLILESASTNQTSMYLCASSLFGGGQPQHFGDGTRLSIL.